The sequence of this T cell receptor beta chain was determined in a study of tumor and adjacent non-tumor tissue in lung cancer. Study outcomes and limitations: Top 100 clones took a larger repertoire share in normal lung.

V lost 6 bases, J lost 4 bases, and 9 bases stayed unmatched. Germline-derived CDR1 and CDR2 are MNHNS and SASEGT. The CDR3 extends over 15 amino acids. Three rounds of nested PCR, following a modified ARM-PCR protocol, produced the TCRbeta library. TCRdb analysed the multiplex PCR reads with MiXCR anew, one entry per CDR3 protein. Among under 95,000 distinct CDR3 sequences listed, about 66% were seen once. RNA was extracted from bulk tissue without any cell sorting. In its sample, this clonotype was seen many times. The antigen remains unidentified. This chain joins TRBV6-1 and TRBJ1-5; 7 bases agree with TRBD1. This clonotype was sampled from a man aged 70-80 years with non-small cell lung cancer. The sequencing sample was made of lung tumor tissue. The CDR3 loop reads CASRRQGLGNQPQHF. The CDR3 DNA is TGTGCCAGCAGGAGACAGGGTCTGGGTAATCAGCCCCAGCATTTT.